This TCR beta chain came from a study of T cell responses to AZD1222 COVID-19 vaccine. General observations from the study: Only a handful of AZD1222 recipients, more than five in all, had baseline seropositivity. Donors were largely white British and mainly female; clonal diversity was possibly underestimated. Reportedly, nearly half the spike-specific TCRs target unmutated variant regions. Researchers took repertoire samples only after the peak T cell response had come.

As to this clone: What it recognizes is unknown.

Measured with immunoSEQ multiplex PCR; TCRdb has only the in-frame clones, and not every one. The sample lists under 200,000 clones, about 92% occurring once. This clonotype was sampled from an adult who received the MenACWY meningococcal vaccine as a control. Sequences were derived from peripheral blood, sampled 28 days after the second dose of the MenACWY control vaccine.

CDR3 residues: CASSQGQGGSNQPQHF. For the CDR3, the DNA is TGTGCCAGCAGCCAAGGACAGGGGGGAAGCAATCAGCCCCAGCATTTT. V and J are TRBV3-1 (or the pseudogene TRBV3-2) and TRBJ1-5; TRBD1 matches 9 bases. This CDR3 region has 16 residues. Trimming removed 1 base from V and 1 base from J; junction bases left unmatched: 2. Germline V gene lookup returns CDR1 LGHDT and CDR2 YNNKEL (reference sequence).